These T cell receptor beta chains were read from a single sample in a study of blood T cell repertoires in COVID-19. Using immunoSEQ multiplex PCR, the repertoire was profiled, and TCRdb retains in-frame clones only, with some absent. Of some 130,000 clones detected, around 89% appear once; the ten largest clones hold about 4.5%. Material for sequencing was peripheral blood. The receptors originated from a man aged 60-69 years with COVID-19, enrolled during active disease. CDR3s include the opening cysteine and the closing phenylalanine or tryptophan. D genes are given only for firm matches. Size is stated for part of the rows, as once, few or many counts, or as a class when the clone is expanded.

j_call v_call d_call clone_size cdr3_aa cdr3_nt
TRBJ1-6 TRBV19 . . CASSIEVTGNIDSPLHF TGTGCCAGTAGTATAGAGGTCACGGGGAATATAGATTCACCCCTCCACTTT
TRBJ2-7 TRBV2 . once CATQWEVTYEQYF TGTGCCACGCAGTGGGAGGTCACCTACGAGCAGTACTTC
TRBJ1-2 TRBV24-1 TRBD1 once CATSEPGQGFYGYTF TGTGCCACCAGTGAGCCTGGACAGGGCTTCTATGGCTACACCTTC
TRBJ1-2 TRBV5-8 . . CAEGQITYGYTF TGTGCCGAGGGACAAATTACCTATGGCTACACCTTC
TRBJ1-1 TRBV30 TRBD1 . CAFRDRNTEAFF TGTGCCTTCCGGGACAGGAACACTGAAGCTTTCTTT
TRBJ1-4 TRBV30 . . CAWLGQGHEKLFF TGTGCCTGGTTGGGCCAGGGCCATGAAAAACTGTTTTTT
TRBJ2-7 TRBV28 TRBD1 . CASSKGQGSYEQYF TGTGCCAGCAGCAAAGGACAGGGATCCTACGAGCAGTACTTC
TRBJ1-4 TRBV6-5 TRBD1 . CASSSHDRGSEKLFF TGTGCCAGCAGTTCGCACGACAGGGGAAGTGAAAAACTGTTTTTT
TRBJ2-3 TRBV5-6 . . CASGTTLAPAADTQYF TGTGCCAGCGGAACCACGTTGGCCCCGGCGGCAGATACGCAGTATTTT
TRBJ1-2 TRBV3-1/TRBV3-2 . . CASSLPSAGFYGYTF TGTGCCAGCAGCCTTCCCAGCGCAGGGTTTTATGGCTACACCTTC
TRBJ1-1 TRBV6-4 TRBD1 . CASRQGGTRNTEAFF TGTGCCAGCAGGCAGGGGGGCACTCGGAACACTGAAGCTTTCTTT
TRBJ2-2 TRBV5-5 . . CASSLIGLLSRRDTGELFF TGTGCCAGCAGCTTGATAGGACTCCTTTCAAGGAGAGACACCGGGGAGCTGTTTTTT
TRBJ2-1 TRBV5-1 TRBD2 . CASSFPGTSGGDYNEQFF TGCGCCAGCAGCTTCCCCGGGACTAGCGGGGGGGACTACAATGAGCAGTTCTTC
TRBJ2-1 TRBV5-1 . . CASSSGSLTNEQFF TGCGCCAGCAGCTCGGGTAGTCTAACAAATGAGCAGTTCTTC
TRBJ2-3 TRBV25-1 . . CASSGRGGTDTQYF TGTGCCAGCAGTGGGCGGGGTGGGACAGATACGCAGTATTTT
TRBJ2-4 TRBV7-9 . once CASSLSDSLAKNIQYF TGTGCCAGCAGCTTAAGCGACTCCCTAGCCAAAAACATTCAGTACTTC
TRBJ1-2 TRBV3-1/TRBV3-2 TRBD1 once CASSHQDRVYYGYTF TGTGCCAGCAGCCACCAGGACAGGGTGTACTATGGCTACACCTTC
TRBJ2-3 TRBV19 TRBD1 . CASSWDRVSNTQYF TGTGCCAGTAGTTGGGACAGGGTGTCAAATACGCAGTATTTT
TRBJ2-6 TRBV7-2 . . CASSPQGLSGANVLTF TGTGCCAGCAGTCCTCAGGGACTCTCTGGGGCCAACGTCCTGACTTTC
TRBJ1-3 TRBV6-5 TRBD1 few CAGRQGSGNTIYF TGTGCCGGACGACAGGGTTCTGGAAACACCATATATTTT
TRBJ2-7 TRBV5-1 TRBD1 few CASSRGQSNYEQYF TGCGCCAGCAGCCGGGGACAGAGTAACTACGAGCAGTACTTC
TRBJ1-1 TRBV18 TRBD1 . CASSPRPRQGARDTEAFF TGTGCCAGCTCACCACGGCCGAGACAGGGGGCTCGGGACACTGAAGCTTTCTTT
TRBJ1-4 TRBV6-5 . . CASSYSRQNEKLFF TGTGCCAGCAGTTACTCGAGACAGAATGAAAAACTGTTTTTT
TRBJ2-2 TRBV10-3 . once CAITRGGNTGELFF TGTGCCATCACGAGGGGGGGCAACACCGGGGAGCTGTTTTTT
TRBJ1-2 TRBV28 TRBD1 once CATGNYGYTF TGTGCGACAGGGAACTATGGCTACACCTTC
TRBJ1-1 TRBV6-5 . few CASSYGRGTTEAFF TGTGCCAGCAGTTACGGGCGGGGTACCACTGAAGCTTTCTTT
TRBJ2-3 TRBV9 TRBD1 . CASSAGQGPDTQYF TGTGCCAGCAGCGCCGGACAGGGGCCAGATACGCAGTATTTT
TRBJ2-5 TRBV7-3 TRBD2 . CASSRQGGRGASQETQYF TGTGCCAGCAGCCGCCAGGGAGGGCGGGGGGCGTCCCAAGAGACCCAGTACTTC
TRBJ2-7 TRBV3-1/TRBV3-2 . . CASSPQGGYEQYF TGTGCCAGCAGCCCACAGGGCGGGTACGAGCAGTACTTC
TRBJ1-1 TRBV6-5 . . CASYLDSRMNTEAFF TGTGCCAGCTACCTAGATTCTAGGATGAACACTGAAGCTTTCTTT
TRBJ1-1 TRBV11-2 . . CASSLDGTYLEAFF TGTGCCAGCAGCTTAGATGGGACATACCTAGAAGCTTTCTTT
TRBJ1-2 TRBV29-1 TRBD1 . CSVQRGQGDPYYGYTF TGCAGCGTTCAGCGAGGACAGGGGGATCCTTACTATGGCTACACCTTC
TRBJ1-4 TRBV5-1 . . CASSFGETNEKLFF TGCGCCAGCAGCTTCGGGGAAACTAATGAAAAACTGTTTTTT
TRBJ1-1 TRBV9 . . CASSSTGMNTEAFF TGTGCCAGCAGCTCGACAGGAATGAACACTGAAGCTTTCTTT
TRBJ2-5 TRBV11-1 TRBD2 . CASSSGLEETQYF TGTGCCAGCAGCTCGGGACTAGAAGAGACCCAGTACTTC
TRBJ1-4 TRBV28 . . CASGVKNEKLFF TGTGCCAGCGGAGTAAAGAATGAAAAACTGTTTTTT
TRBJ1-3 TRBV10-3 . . CAISAGTSGNTIYF TGTGCCATCTCGGCCGGGACATCTGGAAACACCATATATTTT
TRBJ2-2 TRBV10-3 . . CAIARTNTGELFF TGTGCCATCGCGCGGACGAACACCGGGGAGCTGTTTTTT
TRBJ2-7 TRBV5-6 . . CASSSPLRTSDSTYEQYF TGTGCCAGCAGCTCACCGCTGAGGACATCCGACTCCACCTACGAGCAGTACTTC
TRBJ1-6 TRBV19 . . CASSIEAGYNSPLHF TGTGCCAGTAGTATAGAGGCCGGGTACAATTCACCCCTCCACTTT
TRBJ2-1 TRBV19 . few CASSTGWGRGNEQFF TGTGCCAGTAGTACCGGGTGGGGCCGGGGGAATGAGCAGTTCTTC
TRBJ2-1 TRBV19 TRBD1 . CASLGQEPYNEQFF TGTGCCAGCTTAGGACAGGAGCCCTACAATGAGCAGTTCTTC
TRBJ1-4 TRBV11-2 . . CASTFQGFNEKLFF TGTGCCAGCACCTTCCAGGGGTTTAATGAAAAACTGTTTTTT
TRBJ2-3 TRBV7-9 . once CASSPLQGYTDTQYF TGTGCCAGCAGCCCTTTACAGGGATACACAGATACGCAGTATTTT
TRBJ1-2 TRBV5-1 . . CASSFVTGNNYGYTF TGCGCCAGCAGCTTCGTGACAGGAAATAACTATGGCTACACCTTC
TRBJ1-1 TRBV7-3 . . CASSPGRGNTEAFF TGTGCCAGCAGCCCCGGGAGGGGGAACACTGAAGCTTTCTTT